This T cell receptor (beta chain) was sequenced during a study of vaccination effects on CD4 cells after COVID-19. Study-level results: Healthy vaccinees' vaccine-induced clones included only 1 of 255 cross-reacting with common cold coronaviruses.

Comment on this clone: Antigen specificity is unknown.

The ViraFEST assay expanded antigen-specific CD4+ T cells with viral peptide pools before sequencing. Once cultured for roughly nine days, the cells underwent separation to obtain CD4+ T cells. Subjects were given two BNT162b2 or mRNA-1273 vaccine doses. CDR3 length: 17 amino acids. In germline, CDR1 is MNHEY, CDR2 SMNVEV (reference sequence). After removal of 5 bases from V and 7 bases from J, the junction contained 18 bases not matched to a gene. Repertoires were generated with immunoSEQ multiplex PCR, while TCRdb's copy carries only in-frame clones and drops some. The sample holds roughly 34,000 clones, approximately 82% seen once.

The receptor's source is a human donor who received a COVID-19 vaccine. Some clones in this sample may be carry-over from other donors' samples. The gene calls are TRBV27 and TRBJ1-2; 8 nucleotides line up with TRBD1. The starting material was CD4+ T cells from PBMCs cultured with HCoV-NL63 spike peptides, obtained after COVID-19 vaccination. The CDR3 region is CASSRGQGGSENSGYTF. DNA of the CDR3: TGTGCCAGCAGTCGAGGACAGGGCGGGTCGGAGAATAGTGGCTACACCTTC.